This TCR beta chain was retrieved from a study of CXCR3-negative and CXCR3-positive naive CD8 T cells. Sorts that each held 270,000 or so cells were run in triplicate for every CD8+ T cell subset. Definition of naive CD8+ T cells rested on a CD45RO-CCR7+CD27+CD95- profile. The CDR3 covers 13 residues. Libraries of TRB cDNA were made by 5' RACE and carried UMIs. For each CDR3 protein, TCRdb gives one entry from its re-call of the 5' RACE reads, without DNA. Here the sample table reports about 7,400 distinct CDR3 sequences. The gene calls are TRBV12-3 or TRBV12-4 and TRBJ1-1. The clonotype originates from a human donor in good health. Some clones in this sample may be carry-over from other donors' samples. Sample: naive CXCR3- CD8+ T cells from blood. The subset is: CD45RO-CCR7+CD27+CD95- naive CD8+ T cells lacking CXCR3 (TNR3-). CDR3 sequence reads: CASSFGLNTEAFF.